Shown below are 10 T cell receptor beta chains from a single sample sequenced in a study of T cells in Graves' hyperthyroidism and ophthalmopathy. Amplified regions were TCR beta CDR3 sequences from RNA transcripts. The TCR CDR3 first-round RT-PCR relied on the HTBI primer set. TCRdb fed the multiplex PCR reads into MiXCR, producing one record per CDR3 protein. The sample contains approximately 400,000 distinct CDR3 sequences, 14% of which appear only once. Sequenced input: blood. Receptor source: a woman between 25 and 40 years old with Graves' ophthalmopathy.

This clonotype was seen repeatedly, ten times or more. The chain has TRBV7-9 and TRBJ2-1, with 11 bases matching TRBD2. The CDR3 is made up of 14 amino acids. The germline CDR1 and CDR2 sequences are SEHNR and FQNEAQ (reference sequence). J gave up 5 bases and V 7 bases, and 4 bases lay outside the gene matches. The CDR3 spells CASNLAGGNNEQFF. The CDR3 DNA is TGTGCCAGCAATCTAGCGGGGGGCAACAATGAGCAGTTCTTC.

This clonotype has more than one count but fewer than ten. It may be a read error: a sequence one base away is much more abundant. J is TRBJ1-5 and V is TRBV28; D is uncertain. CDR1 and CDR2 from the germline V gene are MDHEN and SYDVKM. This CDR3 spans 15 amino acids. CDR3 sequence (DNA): TGTGCCAGCAGCCTCTTCGGACGGAGCAATCAGCCCCGGCATTTT. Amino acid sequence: CASSLFGRSNQPRHF.

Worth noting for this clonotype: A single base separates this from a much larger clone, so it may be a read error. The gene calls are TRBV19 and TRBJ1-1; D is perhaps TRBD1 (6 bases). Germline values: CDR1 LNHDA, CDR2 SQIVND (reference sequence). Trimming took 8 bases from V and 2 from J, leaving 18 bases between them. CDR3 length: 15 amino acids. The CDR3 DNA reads TGTGCCAGTCAGGATTGGGGGCGGGGAAACACTGAAGCTTTCTTT. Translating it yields CASQDWGRGNTEAFF.

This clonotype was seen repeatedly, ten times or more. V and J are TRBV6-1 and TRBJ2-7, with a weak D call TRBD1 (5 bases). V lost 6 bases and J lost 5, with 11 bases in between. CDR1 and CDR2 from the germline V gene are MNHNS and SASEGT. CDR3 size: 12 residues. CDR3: CASSPQGDEQYF. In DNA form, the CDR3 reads TGTGCCAGCAGCCCTCAGGGTGACGAGCAGTACTTC.

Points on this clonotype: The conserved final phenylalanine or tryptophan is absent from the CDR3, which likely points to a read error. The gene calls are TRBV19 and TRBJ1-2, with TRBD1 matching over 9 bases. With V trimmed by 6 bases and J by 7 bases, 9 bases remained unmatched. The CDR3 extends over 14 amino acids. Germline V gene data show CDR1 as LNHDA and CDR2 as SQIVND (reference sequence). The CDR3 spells CASSQQGAQSGYTL. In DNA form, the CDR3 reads TGTGCCAGTAGCCAACAGGGGGCCCAGAGTGGCTACACCCTC.

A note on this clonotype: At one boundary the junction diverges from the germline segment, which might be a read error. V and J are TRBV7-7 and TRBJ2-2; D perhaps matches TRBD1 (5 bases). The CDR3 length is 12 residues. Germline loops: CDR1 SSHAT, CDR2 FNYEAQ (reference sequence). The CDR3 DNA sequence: TGTGCTAGCAGCAGGGTTACCGGGGAGCTGTTTTTT. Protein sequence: CASSRVTGELFF.

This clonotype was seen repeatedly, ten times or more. This CDR3 is CASSLLGFSNQPQHF. CDR3 nucleotides: TGTGCCAGCAGTTTACTAGGATTCAGCAATCAGCCCCAGCATTTT. The rearrangement links TRBV28 to TRBJ1-5; D is undetermined. The V end was cut by 2 bases, the J end by 1 base, with 9 bases between. The length of the CDR3 is 15 residues. Germline V gene data show CDR1 as MDHEN and CDR2 as SYDVKM.

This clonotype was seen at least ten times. The CDR3 here is CASSGVGIGEKLFF. Here the CDR3 DNA reads TGTGCCAGCAGCGGCGTTGGAATTGGGGAAAAACTGTTTTTT. The chain joins TRBV27 to TRBJ1-4; D ambiguous. Trimming left V 6 bases short and J 8 bases short, with 16 bases between. The germline CDR1 and CDR2 sequences are MNHEY and SMNVEV (reference sequence). The CDR3 covers 14 residues.

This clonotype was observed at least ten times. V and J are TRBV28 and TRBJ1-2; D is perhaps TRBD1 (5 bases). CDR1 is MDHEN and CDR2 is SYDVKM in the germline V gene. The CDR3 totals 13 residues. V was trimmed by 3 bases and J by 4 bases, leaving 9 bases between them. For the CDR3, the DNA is TGTGCCAGCAGTTTTCAGGGAGGCTATGGCTACACCTTC. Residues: CASSFQGGYGYTF.

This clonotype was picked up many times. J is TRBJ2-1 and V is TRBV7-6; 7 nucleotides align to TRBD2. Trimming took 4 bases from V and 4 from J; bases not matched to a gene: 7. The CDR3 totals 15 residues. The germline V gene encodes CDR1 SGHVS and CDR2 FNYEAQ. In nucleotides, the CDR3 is TGTGCCAGCAGCTCCAGGATAGCGGGTTACAATGAGCAGTTCTTC. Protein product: CASSSRIAGYNEQFF.